The 16 T cell receptor beta chains in this list originate from one sample, sequenced in a study of regulatory and conventional T cells in RAG deficiency. Genomic DNA came from blood conventional CD4+ T cells gated CD25-low CD127-high. The data were produced by immunoSEQ multiplex PCR, yet TCRdb's version contains in-frame clones alone and is incomplete. The table includes some 700 clones, less than 45% detected once. Sequencing was done on a sample of CD4+ effector T cells sorted from blood. The receptors were sampled from a human donor with RAG deficiency presenting as severe combined immunodeficiency.

V usage is TRBV5-4 and J usage is TRBJ2-7; D gene uncertain. The CDR3 is 15 residues long. Per germline, CDR1 SGHNT and CDR2 YYREEE (reference sequence). V gave up 0 bases and J gave up 7 bases, with 17 bases separating them. The chain's CDR3 is CASSLDPRGWWEQYF. The CDR3 DNA reads TGTGCCAGCAGCTTGGATCCGCGTGGTTGGTGGGAGCAGTACTTC.

The V gene is TRBV20-1, the J gene TRBJ1-1; no reliable D call. This CDR3 has 11 amino acids. In germline, CDR1 is DFQATT, CDR2 SNEGSKA (reference sequence). The V and J ends lost 3 bases and 1 base respectively, with 3 bases between them. The CDR3 loop reads CSARGNTEAFF. CDR3 DNA sequence: TGCAGTGCTAGGGGGAACACTGAAGCTTTCTTT.

This clone was counted only a few times. The rearrangement joins TRBV7-9 to TRBJ2-1; no definite D call. Per germline, CDR1 SEHNR and CDR2 FQNEAQ (reference sequence). This CDR3 is built from 12 residues. Trimming cost V 4 bases and J 2 bases, with 3 bases left between them. For the CDR3, the DNA is TGTGCCAGCAGCTCAACCTACAATGAGCAGTTCTTC. It yields the protein CASSSTYNEQFF.

This clone is a singleton in its sample. Other DNA sequences within the sample encode an identical CDR3. The V gene is TRBV7-3, the J gene TRBJ2-7; TRBD1 is a possible D gene (6 bases). This CDR3 is 13 amino acids long. V lost 5 bases to trimming and J lost 4 bases, with 12 bases between them. In germline, CDR1 is SGHTA, CDR2 FQGTGA. Here the CDR3 reads CASSQVGAYEQYF. The CDR3 DNA reads TGTGCCAGCAGCCAGGTGGGGGCGTACGAGCAGTACTTC. Complete variable domain (other parts from reference TRBV7-3 and TRBJ2-7): GAGVSQTPSNKVTEKGKYVELRCDPISGHTALYWYRQSLGQGPEFLIYFQGTGAADDSGLPNDRFFAVRPEGSVSTLKIQRTERGDSAVYLCASSQVGAYEQYFGPGTRLTVT.

This clone came up a few times. This chain joins TRBV20-1 and TRBJ1-1, with D uncertain. This CDR3 is 10 amino acids long. Germline V gene sequence: CDR1 DFQATT, CDR2 SNEGSKA (reference sequence). Here the CDR3 reads CSPPHTEAFF. The CDR3 DNA sequence: TGCAGCCCGCCCCACACTGAAGCTTTCTTT.

As regards this clone: Germline is not matched at one junction end, which may reflect a read error. The chain is built from TRBV6-1 and TRBJ2-6; 7 bases fit TRBD1. The CDR3 is 15 residues long. Germline V gives CDR1 MNHNS, CDR2 SASEGT. DNA of the CDR3: TGTGCCATCAGGGGACAGCTCTCTCGGGCCAACGTCCTGACTTTC. Amino acid sequence: CAIRGQLSRANVLTF.

V usage is TRBV9 and J usage is TRBJ2-5; TRBD1 matches 7 bases. The CDR3 loop spans 14 amino acids. Germline V lookup: CDR1 SGDLS, CDR2 YYNGEE. Trimming at V came to 5 bases and at J to 3 bases, leaving 7 bases not matched to a gene. Written as DNA, the CDR3 is TGTGCCAGCAGGAGAGGACAGGTCGAAGAGACCCAGTACTTC. It translates to CASRRGQVEETQYF. Variable domain in full (rest from reference TRBV9 and TRBJ2-5): DSGVTQTPKHLITATGQRVTLRCSPRSGDLSVYWYQQSLDQGLQFLIQYYNGEERAKGNILERFSAQQFPDLHSELNLSSLELGDSALYFCASRRGQVEETQYFGPGTRLLVL.

There are a few counts of this clone. The chain is built from TRBV5-7 and TRBJ2-7, with D maybe TRBD2 (6 bases). TRBV5-7 is known as an ORF, though its function is uncertain. The ends were cut back, 0 bases at V and 7 bases at J, with 17 bases in the middle. This CDR3 region has 15 residues. The DNA for the CDR3 is TGTGCCAGCAGCTTGGATCCGCGGGGTTGGGGGGAGCAGTACTTC. As protein: CASSLDPRGWGEQYF.

The chain employs TRBV7-6 and TRBJ1-1; D call uncertain. The length of the CDR3 is 16 residues. Looked up from germline, CDR1 is SGHVS and CDR2 is FNYEAQ. Trimming took off 5 bases at V and 0 bases at J, with 16 bases between the two ends. CDR3 sequence: CASSLPRPFLNTEAFF. CDR3 DNA sequence: TGTGCCAGCAGCCTCCCGAGGCCGTTTTTGAACACTGAAGCTTTCTTT. Filled out from reference TRBV7-6 and TRBJ1-1, the complete variable domain reads GAGVSQSPRYKVTKRGQDVALRCDPISGHVSLYWYRQALGQGPEFLTYFNYEAQQDKSGLPNDRFSAERPEGSISTLTIQRTEQRDSAMYRCASSLPRPFLNTEAFFGQGTRLTVV.

This clone was recorded a few times. The rearrangement joins TRBV5-1 to TRBJ1-3, with D hard to call. Trimming took 2 bases from V and 0 from J, leaving 0 bases between them. CDR1 and CDR2 from the germline V gene are SGHRS and YFSETQ. This CDR3 spans 12 amino acids. The CDR3 DNA sequence: TGCGCCAGCAGCTTCTCTGGAAACACCATATATTTT. Its protein product is CASSFSGNTIYF.

The rearrangement uses TRBV5-4 and TRBJ2-7; D is unclear. Germline-derived CDR1 and CDR2 are SGHNT and YYREEE (reference sequence). The germline V and J ends were trimmed by 3 bases and 7 bases, with 17 bases remaining between them. The CDR3 is made up of 14 amino acids. CDR3 amino acids: CASSSPWPGGEQYF. The CDR3 DNA reads TGTGCCAGCAGCTCGCCCTGGCCCGGTGGGGAGCAGTACTTC.

The rearrangement joins TRBV5-6 to TRBJ1-1; D unresolved. The CDR3 consists of 13 residues. Between the trimmed V and J ends, which lost 4 bases and 1 base, there was a span of 8 bases. The germline gives CDR1 SGHDT, CDR2 YYEEEE. The CDR3 sequence is CASSGDQNTEAFF. In DNA form, the CDR3 reads TGTGCCAGCAGCGGTGACCAGAACACTGAAGCTTTCTTT. Variable domain in full (rest from reference TRBV5-6 and TRBJ1-1): DAGVTQSPTHLIKTRGQQVTLRCSPKSGHDTVSWYQQALGQGPQFIFQYYEEEERQRGNFPDRFSGHQFPNYSSELNVNALLLGDSALYLCASSGDQNTEAFFGQGTRLTVV.

By sample fraction, this clone is large. The CDR3 region has the DNA TGTGCCATCAGTGAGTTGGCCTACGAGCAGTACTTC. Its protein is CAISELAYEQYF. The rearrangement uses TRBV10-3 and TRBJ2-7; D not resolved. The V gene lost 1 base and the J gene lost 2 bases, with 3 bases spanning the gap. CDR3 length equals 12 residues. Germline lookup yields CDR1 ENHRY and CDR2 SYGVKD.

CDR3 DNA: TGTGCCAGCAGTTACTCCCCCCGTTACGAGCAGTACTTC. Encoded protein: CASSYSPRYEQYF. The chain recombines TRBV6-8 with TRBJ2-7; no reliable D call. Germline loops: CDR1 MNHGY, CDR2 SAAAGT. Trimming pared 0 bases from V and 4 bases from J, leaving 7 bases between. This CDR3 has 13 residues.

This clone ranks as large. This chain joins TRBV2 and TRBJ2-5; D tentatively reads TRBD1 or TRBD2 (5 bases each). CDR1 SNHLY and CDR2 FYNNEI come from the germline V gene. CDR3 length: 14 amino acids. Deletions cut 3 bases from V and 5 bases from J, with 13 bases between. The CDR3 loop is CASSDRDGTETQYF. DNA for the CDR3: TGTGCCAGCAGTGACAGGGACGGGACGGAGACCCAGTACTTC.

The rearrangement links TRBV7-6 to TRBJ1-2, with TRBD1 identical over 9 bases. CDR1 and CDR2 (germline): SGHVS, FNYEAQ. V lost 5 bases, J lost 3 bases, and 7 bases stayed unmatched. The CDR3 totals 15 residues. The CDR3 here is CASSVRTGGDYGYTF. The CDR3, as DNA: TGTGCCAGCAGCGTGCGAACAGGGGGCGACTATGGCTACACCTTC.